One sample yielded the 24 T cell receptor beta chains listed below, sequenced in a study of control samples from healthy donors and cancer patients. Measured with immunoSEQ multiplex PCR; TCRdb has only the in-frame clones, and not every one. The sample includes tens of thousands of clones, just over 90% of them seen just once. Material: PBMCs. The source is a young man with colorectal cancer.

The V call is TRBV5-1, the J call TRBJ2-7, with TRBD1 matching 7 bases. In germline, CDR1 is SGHRS, CDR2 YFSETQ. There are 15 residues in the CDR3. V trimming: 4 bases; J trimming: 2 bases; junction bases outside the gene matches: 9. CDR3 sequence reads: CASSPDGDSTYEQYV. The DNA for the CDR3 is TGCGCCAGCAGCCCAGACGGGGACAGTACCTACGAGCAGTACGTC.

The rearrangement joins TRBV5-4 to TRBJ2-3, with 9 bases aligning to TRBD1. Trimming cost V 3 bases and J 1 base; bases outside gene matches: 0. CDR1 and CDR2 (germline): SGHNT, YYREEE (reference sequence). The CDR3 has 14 residues. CDR3 sequence: CASSWDRGTDTQYF. DNA of the CDR3: TGTGCCAGCAGCTGGGACAGGGGCACAGATACGCAGTATTTT. Together with reference TRBV5-4 and TRBJ2-3, the CDR3 gives the full variable domain: ETGVTQSPTHLIKTRGQQVTLRCSSQSGHNTVSWYQQALGQGPQFIFQYYREEENGRGNFPPRFSGLQFPNYSSELNVNALELDDSALYLCASSWDRGTDTQYFGPGTRLTVL.

The chain employs TRBV4-1 and TRBJ1-2, with TRBD1 identical over 10 bases. This CDR3 has 14 residues. V shed 1 base, J shed 7 bases, and the junction held 3 bases outside the gene matches. CDR1 MGHRA and CDR2 YSYEKL come from the germline V gene. CDR3 nucleotide sequence: TGCGCCAGCAGCCAAGGAGACAGGGGGCTTGGCTACACCTTC. Translation gives CASSQGDRGLGYTF.

This rearrangement joins TRBV30 to TRBJ2-1; D remains unclear. Trimming left V 5 bases short and J 0 bases short, with 17 bases between. This CDR3 comprises 16 residues. Germline loops: CDR1 GTSNPN, CDR2 SVGIG (reference sequence). This CDR3 is CAWDPPLPSSYNEQFF. In nucleotides, the CDR3 is TGTGCCTGGGACCCTCCCCTTCCGAGCTCCTACAATGAGCAGTTCTTC.

The genes are TRBV21-1 and TRBJ2-3; TRBD2 is the table's D call and was not checked against the DNA. TRBV21-1 counts as a pseudogene. The CDR3 is 15 residues long. In DNA form, the CDR3 reads TGTGCCAGCAGCAGAAGCGGGCCTAGCACAGATACGCAGTATTTT. It codes for CASSRSGPSTDTQYF.

The chain recombines TRBV24-1 with TRBJ2-2; TRBD1 might be the D (6 bases). CDR1 is KGHDR and CDR2 is SFDVKD in the germline V gene. V lost 0 bases, J lost 6 bases, and 19 bases lay in between. The CDR3 contains 18 residues. The CDR3: CATSDLKRQESSAGELFF. The CDR3 DNA sequence: TGTGCCACCAGTGATTTGAAGCGACAGGAGTCCTCCGCCGGGGAGCTGTTTTTT.

The J gene is TRBJ2-7, the V gene TRBV7-8, with 8 bases matching TRBD1. V was pared by 5 bases and J by 1 base, with 7 bases of the junction left unmatched. The CDR3 sequence is 15 residues long. Germline V lookup: CDR1 SGHVS, CDR2 FQNEAQ. The chain's CDR3 is CASSPARTGSYEQYV. In DNA form, the CDR3 reads TGTGCCAGCAGCCCTGCTAGGACAGGGTCCTACGAGCAGTACGTC.

About this clone: The same CDR3 is also encoded by other DNA sequences in this sample. This chain connects TRBV5-6 to TRBJ2-7; D might be TRBD2 (7 bases). Germline values: CDR1 SGHDT, CDR2 YYEEEE. This CDR3 is 18 amino acids long. Trimming removed 0 bases at V and 2 bases at J, with 21 bases between. CDR3 amino acids: CASSLGEGGAQNPYEQYF. The CDR3, as DNA: TGTGCCAGCAGCTTGGGGGAGGGGGGGGCCCAAAACCCCTACGAGCAGTACTTC.

J is TRBJ2-7 and V is TRBV2, with D perhaps assigned TRBD1 or TRBD2 (5 bases each). The germline CDR1 and CDR2 sequences are SNHLY and FYNNEI. The CDR3 covers 16 residues. Between the trimmed V and J ends, which lost 0 bases and 6 bases, there was a span of 18 bases. The CDR3 reads CASSEARQGRRGEQYF. The CDR3 DNA sequence: TGTGCCAGCAGTGAAGCTAGGCAGGGACGAAGGGGCGAGCAGTACTTC.

Here the CDR3 DNA reads TGTGCCAGCAGCCCCCGAGCTCCGGAGGAGCTGTTTTTT. This translates into CASSPRAPEELFF. The chain is built from TRBV13 and TRBJ2-2; the D is unclear. The V gene lost 5 bases and the J gene lost 10 bases, with 14 bases spanning the gap. Per the germline V gene, CDR1 is PRHDT and CDR2 is FYEKMQ (reference sequence). This CDR3 is 13 amino acids long.

The chain joins TRBV30 to TRBJ2-1; TRBD2 aligns across 12 bases. Germline assignment: CDR1 GTSNPN and CDR2 SVGIG (reference sequence). The CDR3 is 14 residues long. With V trimmed by 0 bases and J by 6 bases, 0 bases remained unmatched. The CDR3 nucleotides are TGTGCCTGGAGTGTACTAGCGGGGGGCAATGAGCAGTTCTTC. It specifies CAWSVLAGGNEQFF.

This chain uses TRBV5-1 with TRBJ1-2; TRBD1 matches at 8 bases. Losses at the gene ends were 2 bases for V and 5 bases for J; bases not matched to a gene: 8. Germline V gene lookup returns CDR1 SGHRS and CDR2 YFSETQ. The CDR3 has 15 amino acids. The CDR3 spells CASSFRTGFRYGYTF. The CDR3 DNA sequence: TGCGCCAGCAGCTTTCGGACAGGGTTTAGATATGGCTACACCTTC.

V is TRBV9 and J is TRBJ2-3, with 10 bases matching TRBD2. The CDR3 is 15 amino acids. Trimming at V came to 3 bases and at J to 2 bases, leaving 3 bases not matched to a gene. CDR1 is SGDLS and CDR2 is YYNGEE in the germline V gene. CDR3 nucleotide sequence: TGTGCCAGCAGCGCCAGCGGGGGGGACACAGATACGCAGTATTTT. Its translation is CASSASGGDTDTQYF.

The CDR3 DNA is TGTGCCAGCAGCCAAACAGGGGCTGGAAACACCATATATTTT. Translated: CASSQTGAGNTIYF. This chain links TRBV11-2 with TRBJ1-3; the match to TRBD1 covers 7 bases. V shed 5 bases, J shed 2 bases, and the junction held 3 bases outside the gene matches. Germline lookup yields CDR1 SGHAT and CDR2 FQNNGV. The CDR3 runs 14 residues.

This clone appeared once. J is TRBJ2-1 and V is TRBV10-1; D is possibly TRBD1 (5 bases). This CDR3 contains 15 residues. V was cut by 6 bases and J by 2 bases, with 14 bases left in between. Germline CDR1 reads WNHNN; CDR2 reads SYGVQD (reference sequence). The CDR3 loop is CASSGHPNTYNEQFF. Written as DNA, the CDR3 is TGCGCCAGCAGCGGACATCCTAATACCTACAATGAGCAGTTCTTC.

The chain joins TRBV12-3 or TRBV12-4 to TRBJ1-1; possible D gene TRBD1, 5 bases. V was pared by 6 bases and J by 7 bases, with 12 bases between. CDR3 size: 12 residues. CDR3 sequence reads: CASSFGTDEAFF. CDR3 DNA sequence: TGTGCCAGCAGCTTCGGGACTGATGAAGCTTTCTTT.

The V and J genes are TRBV7-2 and TRBJ2-1, with no clear D. This CDR3 spans 14 amino acids. Germline V gene sequence: CDR1 SGHTA, CDR2 FQGNSA. V was trimmed by 5 bases and J by 2 bases, leaving 10 bases between them. CDR3 amino acids: CASSQRPPYNEQFF. The CDR3 DNA reads TGTGCCAGCAGCCAACGCCCTCCCTACAATGAGCAGTTCTTC.

The V gene is TRBV7-2, the J gene TRBJ2-5; 10 nucleotides match TRBD2. Germline trimming cut 4 bases from V and 4 bases from J; bases unmatched to any gene: 9. The germline V gene encodes CDR1 SGHTA and CDR2 FQGNSA. The CDR3 loop spans 16 amino acids. This chain's CDR3 is CASSSRSSGGLETQYF. The DNA for the CDR3 is TGTGCCAGCAGCTCTCGTAGTAGCGGGGGGTTAGAGACCCAGTACTTC.

The chain is built from TRBV20-1 and TRBJ1-3; D is uncertain. The CDR3 contains 17 residues. Trimming stripped 3 bases from V and 0 bases from J, with 18 bases between. Germline lookup yields CDR1 DFQATT and CDR2 SNEGSKA (reference sequence). For the CDR3, the DNA is TGCAGTGCTAGTAGGAGTCCTGCGGGATTCTCTGGAAACACCATATATTTT. This sequence encodes CSASRSPAGFSGNTIYF.

The chain employs TRBV11-3 and TRBJ2-2; D ambiguous. Deletions cut 1 base from V and 2 bases from J, with 8 bases between. The CDR3 has 15 amino acids. CDR1 and CDR2 (germline): SGHNT, YENEEA. CDR3 DNA: TGTGCCAGCAGCTTAGGACTGACTAACACCGGGGAGCTGTTTTTT. Residues: CASSLGLTNTGELFF.

CDR3 residues: CASSQSNQPQHF. The CDR3 DNA follows: TGTGCCAGCAGCCAAAGCAATCAGCCCCAGCATTTT. The chain couples TRBV7-2 to TRBJ1-5; D remains unclear. This CDR3 has 12 residues. The V gene's germline CDR1 is SGHTA and CDR2 FQGNSA. Trimming pared 5 bases from V and 1 base from J, leaving 3 bases between.

The chain has TRBV7-2 and TRBJ1-1; 9 bases line up with TRBD1. Losses at the gene ends were 5 bases for V and 1 base for J; bases not matched to a gene: 11. Germline loops: CDR1 SGHTA, CDR2 FQGNSA. The CDR3 is 17 amino acids. CDR3 DNA sequence: TGTGCCAGCAGCGGTAGGACAGGGGCCATCAGGAACACTGAAGCTTTCTTT. This gives the protein CASSGRTGAIRNTEAFF.

The V gene is TRBV9, the J gene TRBJ2-1; TRBD1 matches 11 bases. Germline assignment: CDR1 SGDLS and CDR2 YYNGEE. V trimming: 4 bases; J trimming: 7 bases; junction bases outside the gene matches: 10. This CDR3 has 16 amino acids. CDR3 sequence: CASSPRGTGGMNEQFF. As DNA, the CDR3 is TGTGCCAGCAGCCCACGAGGGACAGGGGGTATGAATGAGCAGTTCTTC.

This clone showed up just once. This chain links TRBV7-9 with TRBJ2-3; 9 bases match TRBD1. Germline CDR1 reads SEHNR; CDR2 reads FQNEAQ (reference sequence). Germline trimming cut 4 bases from V and 0 bases from J; bases unmatched to any gene: 2. CDR3 size: 15 residues. The CDR3 reads CASSSDRGSTDTQYF. The CDR3 bases are TGTGCCAGCAGCTCGGACAGGGGTAGCACAGATACGCAGTATTTT.